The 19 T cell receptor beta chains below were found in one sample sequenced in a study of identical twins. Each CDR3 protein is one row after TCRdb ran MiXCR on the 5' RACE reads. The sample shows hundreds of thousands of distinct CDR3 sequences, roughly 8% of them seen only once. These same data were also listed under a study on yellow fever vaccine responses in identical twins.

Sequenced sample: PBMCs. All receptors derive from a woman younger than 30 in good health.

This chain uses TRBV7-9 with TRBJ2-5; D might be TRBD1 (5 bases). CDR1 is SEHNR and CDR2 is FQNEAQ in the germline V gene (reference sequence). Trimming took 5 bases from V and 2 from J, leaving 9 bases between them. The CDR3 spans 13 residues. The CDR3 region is CASSTTAQETQYF. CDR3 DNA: TGTGCCAGCAGCACGACAGCACAAGAGACCCAGTACTTC.

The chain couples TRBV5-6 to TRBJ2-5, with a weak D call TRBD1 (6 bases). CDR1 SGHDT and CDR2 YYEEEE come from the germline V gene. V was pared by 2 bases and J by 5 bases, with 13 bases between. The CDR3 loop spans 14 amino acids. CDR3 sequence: CASSFNGGVETQYF. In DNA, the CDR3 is TGTGCCAGCAGCTTTAATGGGGGCGTGGAGACCCAGTACTTC.

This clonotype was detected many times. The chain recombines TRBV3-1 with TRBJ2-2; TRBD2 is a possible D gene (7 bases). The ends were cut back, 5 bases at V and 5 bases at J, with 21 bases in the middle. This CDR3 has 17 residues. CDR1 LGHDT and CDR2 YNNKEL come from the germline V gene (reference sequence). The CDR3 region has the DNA TGTGCCAGCAGCATTACCTTCAGGGGAGGGAGGACCGGGGAGCTGTTTTTT. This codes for CASSITFRGGRTGELFF.

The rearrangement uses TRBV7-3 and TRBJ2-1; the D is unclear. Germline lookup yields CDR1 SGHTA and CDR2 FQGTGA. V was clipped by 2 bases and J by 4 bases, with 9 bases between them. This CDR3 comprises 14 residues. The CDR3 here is CASSLLPGYNEQFF. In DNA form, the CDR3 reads TGTGCCAGCAGCTTACTACCAGGTTACAATGAGCAGTTCTTC.

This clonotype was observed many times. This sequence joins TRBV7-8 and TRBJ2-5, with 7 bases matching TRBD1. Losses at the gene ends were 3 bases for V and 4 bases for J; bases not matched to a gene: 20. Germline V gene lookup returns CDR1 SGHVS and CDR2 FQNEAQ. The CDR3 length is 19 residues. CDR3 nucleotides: TGTGCCAGCAGCTTCATATCCACGGCTTTGGGACAGAACGGAGAGACCCAGTACTTC. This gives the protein CASSFISTALGQNGETQYF.

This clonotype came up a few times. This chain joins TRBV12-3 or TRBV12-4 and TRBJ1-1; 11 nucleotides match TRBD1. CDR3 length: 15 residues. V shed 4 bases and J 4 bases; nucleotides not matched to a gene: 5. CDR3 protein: CASSSRGTGGTEAFF. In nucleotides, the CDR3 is TGTGCCAGCAGTTCTAGGGGGACAGGGGGCACTGAAGCTTTCTTT.

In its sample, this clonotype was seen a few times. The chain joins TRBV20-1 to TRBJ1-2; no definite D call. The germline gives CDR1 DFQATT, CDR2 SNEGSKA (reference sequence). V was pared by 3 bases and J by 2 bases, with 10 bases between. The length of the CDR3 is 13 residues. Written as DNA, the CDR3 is TGCAGTGCTAGTTTAACGACCAACTATGGCTACACCTTC. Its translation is CSASLTTNYGYTF.

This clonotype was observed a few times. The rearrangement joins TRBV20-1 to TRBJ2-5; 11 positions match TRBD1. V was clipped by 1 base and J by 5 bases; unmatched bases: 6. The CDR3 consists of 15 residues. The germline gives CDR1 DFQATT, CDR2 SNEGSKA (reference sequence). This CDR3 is CSARAGQGAVETQYF. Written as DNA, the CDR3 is TGCAGTGCTAGAGCCGGACAGGGGGCGGTGGAGACCCAGTACTTC.

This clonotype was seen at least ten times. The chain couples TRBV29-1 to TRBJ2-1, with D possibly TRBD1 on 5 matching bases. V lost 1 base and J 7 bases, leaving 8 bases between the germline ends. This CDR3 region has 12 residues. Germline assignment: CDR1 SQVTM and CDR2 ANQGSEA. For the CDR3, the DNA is TGCAGCGTTGAAGGGACATTGAATGAGCAGTTCTTC. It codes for CSVEGTLNEQFF.

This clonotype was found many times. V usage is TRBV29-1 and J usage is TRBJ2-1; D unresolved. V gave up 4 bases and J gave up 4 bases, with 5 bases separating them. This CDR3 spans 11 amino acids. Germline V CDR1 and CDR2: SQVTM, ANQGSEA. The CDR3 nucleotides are TGCAGCGTTGCCCGGTACAATGAGCAGTTCTTC. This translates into CSVARYNEQFF.

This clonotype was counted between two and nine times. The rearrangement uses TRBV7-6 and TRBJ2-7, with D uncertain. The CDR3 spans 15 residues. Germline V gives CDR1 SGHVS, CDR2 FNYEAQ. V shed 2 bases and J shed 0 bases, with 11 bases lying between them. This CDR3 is CASSLTQGPSYEQYF. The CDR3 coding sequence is TGTGCCAGCAGCTTAACCCAAGGTCCCTCCTACGAGCAGTACTTC.

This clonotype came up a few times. CDR3 protein: CSARVRGATQYF. The DNA of the CDR3 is TGCAGTGCTAGAGTGCGGGGTGCGACCCAGTACTTC. This sequence joins TRBV20-1 and TRBJ2-5; the D gene is possibly TRBD2 (6 bases). The CDR3 is 12 residues long. Trimming took 1 base from V and 7 from J, leaving 10 bases between them. Germline V lookup: CDR1 DFQATT, CDR2 SNEGSKA (reference sequence).

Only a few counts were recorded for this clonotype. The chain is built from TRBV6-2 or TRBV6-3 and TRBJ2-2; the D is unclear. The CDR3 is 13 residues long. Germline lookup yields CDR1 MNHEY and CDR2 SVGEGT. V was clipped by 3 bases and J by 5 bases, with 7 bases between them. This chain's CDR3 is CASSYGQTGELFF. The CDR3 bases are TGTGCCAGCAGTTATGGGCAGACCGGGGAGCTGTTTTTT.

CDR3 DNA: TGCAGCGCAAAGACAGGGGAAGGCGGCGAGCAGTACTTC. This codes for CSAKTGEGGEQYF. The chain has TRBV29-1 and TRBJ2-7; 8 nucleotides align to TRBD1. This CDR3 is 13 amino acids long. With 7 bases clipped from V and 6 bases from J, the junction kept 11 bases outside the gene matches. Germline CDR1 SQVTM, CDR2 ANQGSEA.

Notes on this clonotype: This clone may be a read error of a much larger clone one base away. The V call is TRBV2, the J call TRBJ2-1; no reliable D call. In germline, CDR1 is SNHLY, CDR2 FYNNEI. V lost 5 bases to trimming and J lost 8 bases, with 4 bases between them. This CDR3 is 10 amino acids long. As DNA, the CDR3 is TGTGCCAGCAGTACCTATGAGCAGTTCTTC. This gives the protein CASSTYEQFF. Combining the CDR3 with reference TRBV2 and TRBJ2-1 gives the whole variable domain EPEVTQTPSHQVTQMGQEVILRCVPISNHLYFYWYRQILGQKVEFLVSFYNNEISEKSEIFDDQFSVERPDGSNFTLKIRSTKLEDSAMYFCASSTYEQFFGPGTRLTVL.

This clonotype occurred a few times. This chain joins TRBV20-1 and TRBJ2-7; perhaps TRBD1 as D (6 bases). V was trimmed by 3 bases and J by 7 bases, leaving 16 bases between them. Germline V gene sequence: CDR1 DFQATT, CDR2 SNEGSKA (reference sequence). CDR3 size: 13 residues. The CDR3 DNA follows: TGCAGTGCTAGGGGGGACATCCTGGGGGAGCAGTACTTC. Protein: CSARGDILGEQYF.

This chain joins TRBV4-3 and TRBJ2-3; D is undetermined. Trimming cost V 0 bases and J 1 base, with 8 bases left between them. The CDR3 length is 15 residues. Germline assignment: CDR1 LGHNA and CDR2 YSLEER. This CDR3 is CASSQDPGRTDTQYF. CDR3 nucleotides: TGCGCCAGCAGCCAAGATCCCGGCCGCACAGATACGCAGTATTTT.

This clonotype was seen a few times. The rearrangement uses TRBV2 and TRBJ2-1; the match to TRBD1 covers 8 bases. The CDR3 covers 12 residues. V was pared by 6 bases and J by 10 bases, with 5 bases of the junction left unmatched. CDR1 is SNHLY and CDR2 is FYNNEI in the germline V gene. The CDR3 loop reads CASRTGVGEQFF. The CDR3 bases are TGTGCCAGCAGGACAGGGGTGGGGGAGCAGTTCTTC. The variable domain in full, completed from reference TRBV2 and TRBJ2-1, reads EPEVTQTPSHQVTQMGQEVILRCVPISNHLYFYWYRQILGQKVEFLVSFYNNEISEKSEIFDDQFSVERPDGSNFTLKIRSTKLEDSAMYFCASRTGVGEQFFGPGTRLTVL.

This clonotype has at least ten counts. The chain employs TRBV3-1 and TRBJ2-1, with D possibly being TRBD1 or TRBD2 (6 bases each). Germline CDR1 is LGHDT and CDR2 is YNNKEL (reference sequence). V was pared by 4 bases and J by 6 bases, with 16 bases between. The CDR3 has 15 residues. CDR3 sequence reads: CASSLTGATPNEQFF. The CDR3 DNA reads TGTGCCAGCAGCCTCACGGGGGCAACCCCCAATGAGCAGTTCTTC.